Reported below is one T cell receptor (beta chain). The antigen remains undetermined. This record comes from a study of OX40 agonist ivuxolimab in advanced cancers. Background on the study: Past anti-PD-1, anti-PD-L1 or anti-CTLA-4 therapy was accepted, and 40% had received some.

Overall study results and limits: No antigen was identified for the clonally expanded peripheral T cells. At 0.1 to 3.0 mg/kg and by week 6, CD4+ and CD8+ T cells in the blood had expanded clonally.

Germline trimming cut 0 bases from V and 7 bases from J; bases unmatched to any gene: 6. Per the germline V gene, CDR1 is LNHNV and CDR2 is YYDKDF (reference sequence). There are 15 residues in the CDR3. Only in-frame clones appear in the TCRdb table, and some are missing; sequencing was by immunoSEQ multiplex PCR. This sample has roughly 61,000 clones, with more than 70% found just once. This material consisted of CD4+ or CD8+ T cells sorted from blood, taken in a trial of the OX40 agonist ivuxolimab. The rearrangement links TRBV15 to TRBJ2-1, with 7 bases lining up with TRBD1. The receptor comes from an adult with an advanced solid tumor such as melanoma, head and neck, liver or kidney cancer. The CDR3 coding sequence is TGTGCCACCAGCAGAGATACAGGGGACGGAAATGAGCAGTTCTTC. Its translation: CATSRDTGDGNEQFF.